Here is one T cell receptor beta chain with its context. Its antigen is not identified. J lost 8 bases, V lost 3 bases, and 3 bases had no gene match. Germline V gene data show CDR1 as SGHDN and CDR2 as FVKESK. The CDR3 contains 14 residues. These data are taken from a study of cytomegalovirus exposure and HLA in healthy donors. The overall study: Roughly 170 million T cells yielded 110 million or so unique TCR beta sequences in earlier analysis.

PCR amplification relied on 60 Vbeta primers (plus 13 Jbeta primers). As handled by the study authors: Later work found 80 million or so unique TCR beta chains, with roughly 11 million shared. TCRdb keeps only in-frame clones here, not all; method: immunoSEQ multiplex PCR. V, J and clone size are those of that table, while D and trimming were read from the DNA. The sample comprises some 130,000 clones, 78% of which are singletons, and roughly 1.5% rests with the top ten. Broader study findings: For most TCR beta V segments, an earlier analysis put the productive rate at about 87% or about 30% of the time. Reports indicate that TCR beta sequences accurately predicted the HLA-A and HLA-B alleles of most subjects.

J is TRBJ2-1 and V is TRBV14; 11 bases agree with TRBD1. The TCR originated in a female donor in good health and CMV-seronegative. The specimen sequenced was PBMCs. This chain's CDR3 is CASSQGQGGHEQFF. Written as DNA, the CDR3 is TGTGCCAGCAGCCAGGGACAGGGGGGGCATGAGCAGTTCTTC. Full variable domain (outside the CDR3, taken from reference TRBV14 and TRBJ2-1): EAGVTQFPSHSVIEKGQTVTLRCDPISGHDNLYWYRRVMGKEIKFLLHFVKESKQDESGMPNNRFLAERTGGTYSTLKVQPAELEDSGVYFCASSQGQGGHEQFFGPGTRLTVL.